The 30 T cell receptor beta chains below all came from one sample that was sequenced in a study of CD8 T cells in ankylosing spondylitis. Broader study findings: One TCR beta motif, made up of eight highly homologous variants, appeared characteristic of ankylosing spondylitis blood.

What these receptors recognize is not known. In TCRdb, the 5' RACE reads were re-called with MiXCR into one record per CDR3 protein. The sample records some 100,000 distinct CDR3 sequences, just under 9% being singletons. The specimen was blood, either unsorted or a sorted T cell fraction (not recorded which). Receptors originate from a male donor with ankylosing spondylitis.

Ten or more counts support this clonotype. The genes are TRBV7-8 and TRBJ2-1; D gene uncertain. CDR3 length: 12 amino acids. Germline loops: CDR1 SGHVS, CDR2 FQNEAQ. V shed 3 bases and J shed 8 bases, with 8 bases lying between them. The CDR3 region has the DNA TGTGCCAGCAGCTTCGCGACGTATGAGCAGTTCTTC. It specifies CASSFATYEQFF. The full variable domain, in which reference TRBV7-8 and TRBJ2-1 provide the parts outside the CDR3, is GAGVSQSPRYKVAKRGQDVALRCDPISGHVSLFWYQQALGQGPEFLTYFQNEAQLDKSGLPSDRFFAERPEGSVSTLKIQRTQQEDSAVYLCASSFATYEQFFGPGTRLTVL.

V usage is TRBV7-9 and J usage is TRBJ2-1; no clear D gene. Germline CDR1 SEHNR, CDR2 FQNEAQ (reference sequence). V was cut by 5 bases and J by 5 bases, with 16 bases left in between. The CDR3 has 15 amino acids. The CDR3 here is CASSPMFLLDNEQFF. DNA for the CDR3: TGTGCCAGCAGCCCTATGTTCTTGCTGGACAATGAGCAGTTCTTC.

This clonotype was counted between two and nine times. V gene TRBV11-2 combines with J gene TRBJ2-5; D might be TRBD1 (7 bases). Germline V CDR1 and CDR2: SGHAT, FQNNGV. V lost 4 bases to trimming and J lost 4 bases, with 19 bases between them. This CDR3 spans 16 amino acids. CDR3 in DNA: TGTGCCAGCAGCTCCCTTTGGAGGGGGCAGGGAGAGACCCAGTACTTC. Protein product: CASSSLWRGQGETQYF. The full variable domain, with the rest looked up from reference TRBV11-2 and TRBJ2-5, is EAGVAQSPRYKIIEKRQSVAFWCNPISGHATLYWYQQILGQGPKLLIQFQNNGVVDDSQLPKDRFSAERLKGVDSTLKIQPAKLEDSAVYLCASSSLWRGQGETQYFGPGTRLLVL.

This clonotype showed up just a few times. The V call is TRBV5-1, the J call TRBJ2-7; D gene ambiguous. Germline V gene data show CDR1 as SGHRS and CDR2 as YFSETQ. The CDR3 is 15 amino acids. Between the trimmed V and J ends, which lost 0 bases and 0 bases, there was a span of 10 bases. CDR3 in DNA: TGCGCCAGCAGCTTGGATTCAGGCCTCTCCTACGAGCAGTACGTC. Translating gives CASSLDSGLSYEQYV.

This clonotype was observed many times. The rearrangement joins TRBV2 to TRBJ2-1; possibly TRBD1 for D (5 bases). The CDR3 contains 13 residues. The V gene lost 4 bases and the J gene lost 7 bases, with 11 bases spanning the gap. Germline values: CDR1 SNHLY, CDR2 FYNNEI. DNA of the CDR3: TGTGCCAGCAGTGGACCAGGGAAGAATGAGCAGTTCTTC. It yields the protein CASSGPGKNEQFF.

This clonotype was found a few times. This chain connects TRBV12-3 or TRBV12-4 to TRBJ2-1; 8 positions agree with TRBD2. The CDR3 is made up of 16 amino acids. V shed 6 bases, J shed 5 bases, and the junction held 12 bases outside the gene matches. CDR3 residues: CASSRGGGKYDNEQFF. The CDR3 coding sequence is TGTGCCAGCAGCCGGGGGGGGGGAAAATATGACAATGAGCAGTTCTTC.

This sequence joins TRBV27 and TRBJ2-2; D not certain. Germline-derived CDR1 and CDR2 are MNHEY and SMNVEV (reference sequence). V gave up 6 bases and J gave up 0 bases, with 5 bases separating them. This CDR3 contains 13 residues. The CDR3 nucleotides are TGTGCCAGCAGATGGACGAACACCGGGGAGCTGTTTTTT. It is translated as CASRWTNTGELFF.

The chain combines TRBV20-1 with TRBJ2-3; D possibly uses TRBD1 or TRBD2 (5 bases each). V was clipped by 6 bases and J by 1 base, with 11 bases between them. Germline values: CDR1 DFQATT, CDR2 SNEGSKA (reference sequence). CDR3 length: 13 amino acids. The CDR3 coding sequence is TGCAGTGCGGGGACCCCGGGCACAGATACGCAGTATTTT. It is translated as CSAGTPGTDTQYF.

This clonotype has just a few counts. CDR3 loop: CATSDPRDRGTANYGYTF. The CDR3 DNA is TGTGCCACCAGTGATCCCCGGGACAGGGGGACCGCTAACTATGGCTACACCTTC. V and J are TRBV24-1 and TRBJ1-2; 11 bases map to TRBD1. The CDR3 has 18 residues. After removal of 3 bases from V and 0 bases from J, the junction contained 8 bases not matched to a gene. CDR1 is KGHDR, CDR2 SFDVKD, per germline.

A few counts support this clonotype. This chain connects TRBV12-5 to TRBJ2-1; no definite D call. With 3 bases removed from V and 6 bases from J, the gap between germline ends came to 9 bases. Germline V gene sequence: CDR1 LGHNT, CDR2 FRNRAP. CDR3 length: 13 residues. CDR3 nucleotides: TGTGCTAGTGGTTTCGGTGCCGTCAATGAGCAGTTCTTC. Translated, it gives CASGFGAVNEQFF.

V and J are TRBV6-5 and TRBJ2-2, with D unclear. The CDR3 has 19 residues. Germline-derived CDR1 and CDR2 are MNHEY and SVGAGI. V lost 2 bases to trimming and J lost 3 bases, with 22 bases between them. Here the CDR3 DNA reads TGTGCCAGCAGTTACGTTCCTGGTATAGGAAAGGCCTACACCGGGGAGCTGTTTTTT. The encoded protein is CASSYVPGIGKAYTGELFF.

This clonotype showed up many times. The chain is built from TRBV25-1 and TRBJ2-2; 8 positions match TRBD2. Unmatched junction bases numbered 4, after V lost 3 bases and J lost 4 bases. This CDR3 is 15 amino acids long. CDR1 and CDR2 (germline): MGHDK, SYGVNS. CDR3 DNA: TGTGCCAGCAGTGACCTGACTAGCGCCACCGGGGAGCTGTTTTTT. It encodes CASSDLTSATGELFF.

This clonotype was observed many times. The V and J genes are TRBV15 and TRBJ1-1; 8 nucleotides agree with TRBD1. Germline V gene sequence: CDR1 LNHNV, CDR2 YYDKDF (reference sequence). The J segment lost 9 bases and the V segment lost 1 base, leaving 4 bases of the junction unmatched. The CDR3 is 13 amino acids. CDR3 region: CATSRARDRKAFF. The CDR3 DNA follows: TGTGCCACCAGCAGAGCTAGGGACAGGAAAGCTTTCTTT.

There are a few counts of this clonotype. The chain is built from TRBV12-3 or TRBV12-4 and TRBJ2-7, with D possibly TRBD2 on 5 matching bases. V lost 3 bases and J 6 bases, leaving 18 bases between the germline ends. This CDR3 is 15 amino acids long. Here the CDR3 reads CASSFSRGGDGEQYV. The CDR3 DNA is TGTGCCAGCAGTTTTAGCCGGGGTGGAGACGGCGAGCAGTACGTC.

V gene TRBV23-1 combines with J gene TRBJ2-7, with TRBD1 matching over 8 bases. TRBV23-1 is an ORF; its function is uncertain. The CDR3 runs 19 residues. V dropped 2 bases and J dropped 3; count of bases not matched to a gene: 18. The CDR3 sequence is CASSQEHKGDRGRNYEQYF. DNA for the CDR3: TGCGCCAGCAGTCAAGAACACAAGGGAGACAGGGGACGGAACTACGAGCAGTACTTC.

This clonotype was seen repeatedly, ten times or more. The chain combines TRBV12-3 or TRBV12-4 with TRBJ2-7, with D maybe TRBD1 (6 bases). This CDR3 is built from 13 residues. V lost 6 bases and J lost 4, with 13 bases in between. The chain's CDR3 is CASSAEQGYEQYF. CDR3 DNA: TGTGCCAGCAGCGCGGAACAGGGATACGAGCAGTACTTC.

This chain uses TRBV30 with TRBJ1-1; 7 positions match TRBD1. Germline V gene lookup returns CDR1 GTSNPN and CDR2 SVGIG (reference sequence). CDR3 size: 15 residues. With 2 bases clipped from V and 4 bases from J, the junction kept 10 bases outside the gene matches. The CDR3, as DNA: TGTGCCTGGAGTACAGCGACAGGGTATTCCACTGAAGCTTTCTTT. Encoded protein: CAWSTATGYSTEAFF.

This clonotype was seen repeatedly, ten times or more. The J gene is TRBJ2-1, the V gene TRBV7-8; D not certain. V was cut by 2 bases and J by 7 bases, with 9 bases left in between. Germline V gene sequence: CDR1 SGHVS, CDR2 FQNEAQ. The CDR3 extends over 13 amino acids. The CDR3 DNA reads as TGTGCCAGCAGCTTAAACACAAGGAATGAGCAGTTCTTC. Protein product: CASSLNTRNEQFF.

The chain joins TRBV27 to TRBJ2-7; perhaps TRBD1 as D (6 bases). Germline assignment: CDR1 MNHEY and CDR2 SMNVEV (reference sequence). Trimming took 3 bases from V and 6 from J, leaving 15 bases between them. This CDR3 is 14 amino acids long. The CDR3 reads CASSFGRGVAEQYF. For the CDR3, the DNA is TGTGCCAGCAGTTTCGGCAGGGGAGTAGCCGAGCAGTACTTC.

This clonotype occurred many times. The V and J genes are TRBV2 and TRBJ2-3; TRBD2 matches 12 bases. The CDR3 covers 17 residues. Germline lookup yields CDR1 SNHLY and CDR2 FYNNEI. Trimming took 5 bases from V and 7 from J; bases not matched to a gene: 13. CDR3 in amino acids: CASSSSGTSGPRYTQYF. CDR3 DNA sequence: TGTGCCAGCAGTTCCTCCGGGACTAGCGGGCCCCGGTATACGCAGTATTTT.

This clonotype was seen ten or more times. This sequence joins TRBV12-3 or TRBV12-4 and TRBJ2-3; D gene uncertain. Trimming removed 5 bases from V and 9 bases from J, with 12 bases in between. The CDR3 length is 12 residues. CDR3 nucleotide sequence: TGTGCCAGCAGTCCGTTGGCGACAACGCAGTATTTT. Amino acid sequence: CASSPLATTQYF.

This sequence joins TRBV6-1 and TRBJ2-1; 13 nucleotides match TRBD2. Germline-derived CDR1 and CDR2 are MNHNS and SASEGT. The CDR3 loop spans 16 amino acids. Trimming took 6 bases from V and 10 from J; bases not matched to a gene: 12. The CDR3 DNA reads as TGTGCCAGCAGCGCCGGGACTAGCGGGATCCTAGGGGAGCAGTTCTTC. Its protein is CASSAGTSGILGEQFF.

V gene TRBV6-1 combines with J gene TRBJ2-7; TRBD1 matches at 7 bases. V gave up 6 bases and J gave up 5 bases; unmatched junction bases: 4. CDR1 is MNHNS and CDR2 is SASEGT in the germline V gene. CDR3 size: 12 residues. The CDR3 sequence is CASRDRSDEQYV. The CDR3 DNA reads as TGTGCCAGCAGGGACAGGTCTGACGAGCAGTACGTC.

This clonotype showed up just a few times. The chain uses TRBV9 and TRBJ1-1; D is perhaps TRBD1 (6 bases). Looked up from germline, CDR1 is SGDLS and CDR2 is YYNGEE. Trimming pared 4 bases from V and 3 bases from J, leaving 19 bases between. CDR3 size: 16 residues. The CDR3 nucleotides are TGTGCCAGCAGCCCCCCCGGAGCAGGGGTGGACACTGAAGCTTTCTTT. It encodes CASSPPGAGVDTEAFF.

Points on this clonotype: This may come from a read error, since a much larger clone is one base off. The chain is built from TRBV5-6 and TRBJ2-5, with 8 bases that match TRBD1. Germline V gene sequence: CDR1 SGHDT, CDR2 YYEEEE. The CDR3 is 14 residues long. The CDR3 spells CASSYGTGQETQNF. As DNA, the CDR3 is TGTGCCAGCAGTTATGGGACAGGCCAAGAGACCCAGAACTTC. The full variable domain, with the rest looked up from reference TRBV5-6 and TRBJ2-5, is DAGVTQSPTHLIKTRGQQVTLRCSPKSGHDTVSWYQQALGQGPQFIFQYYEEEERQRGNFPDRFSGHQFPNYSSELNVNALLLGDSALYLCASSYGTGQETQNFGPGTRLLVL.

This clonotype was counted at least ten times. CDR3: CASSLAWGETQYF. As DNA, the CDR3 is TGTGCCAGCAGCTTAGCGTGGGGAGAGACCCAGTACTTC. The V and J genes are TRBV7-9 and TRBJ2-5; D call uncertain. The CDR3 totals 13 residues. V gave up 0 bases and J gave up 4 bases, with 6 bases separating them. Germline V gives CDR1 SEHNR, CDR2 FQNEAQ (reference sequence). The variable domain in full, with the rest retrieved from reference TRBV7-9 and TRBJ2-5, is DTGVSQNPRHKITKRGQNVTFRCDPISEHNRLYWYRQTLGQGPEFLTYFQNEAQLEKSRLLSDRFSAERPKGSFSTLEIQRTEQGDSAMYLCASSLAWGETQYFGPGTRLLVL.

V gene TRBV14 combines with J gene TRBJ1-6; no definite D call. V lost 3 bases and J 0 bases, leaving 3 bases between the germline ends. Germline V gene sequence: CDR1 SGHDN, CDR2 FVKESK. The CDR3 consists of 14 residues. CDR3 amino acids: CASSQVSYNSPLHF. The CDR3 DNA sequence: TGTGCCAGCAGCCAGGTCTCCTATAATTCACCCCTCCACTTT.

V gene TRBV12-3 or TRBV12-4 combines with J gene TRBJ1-4; D is ambiguous. CDR3 size: 13 residues. V lost 4 bases and J 5 bases, leaving 8 bases between the germline ends. CDR3 DNA sequence: TGTGCCAGCAGTTACGACGGGAATGAAAAACTGTTTTTT. Residues: CASSYDGNEKLFF.

This clonotype has a handful of counts. The chain joins TRBV20-1 to TRBJ2-1, with TRBD2 identical over 12 bases. The V segment lost 1 base and the J segment 6 bases; nucleotides outside the gene matches: 4. Germline values: CDR1 DFQATT, CDR2 SNEGSKA (reference sequence). This CDR3 comprises 15 residues. CDR3 in DNA: TGCAGTGCTAGAGTAGGACTAGCGGGAATCAATGAGCAGTTCTTC. This sequence encodes CSARVGLAGINEQFF.

This clonotype was counted a single time. This sequence joins TRBV19 and TRBJ2-5; D might be TRBD1 (6 bases). V lost 5 bases and J lost 1, with 14 bases in between. Per germline, CDR1 LNHDA and CDR2 SQIVND (reference sequence). CDR3 length: 15 residues. The CDR3 DNA is TGTGCCAGTAGTCATCTACAGGGTCCCCAAGAGACCCAGTACTTC. As protein: CASSHLQGPQETQYF.